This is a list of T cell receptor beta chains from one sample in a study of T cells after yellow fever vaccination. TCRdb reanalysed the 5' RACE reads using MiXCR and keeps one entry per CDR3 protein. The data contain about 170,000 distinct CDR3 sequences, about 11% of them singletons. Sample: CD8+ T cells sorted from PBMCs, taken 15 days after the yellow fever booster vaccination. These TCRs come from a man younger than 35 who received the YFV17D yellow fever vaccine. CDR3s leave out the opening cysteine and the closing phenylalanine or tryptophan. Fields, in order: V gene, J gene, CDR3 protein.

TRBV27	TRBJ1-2	ASRQGGLLGGYT
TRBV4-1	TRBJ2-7	ASSQEWGPFHEQY
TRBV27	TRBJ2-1	ASSLRREASNEQF
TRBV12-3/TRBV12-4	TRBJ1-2	ASSLQGALGYT
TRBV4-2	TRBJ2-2	ASSQVDTGELF
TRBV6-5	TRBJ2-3	ASSYSRGDTQY
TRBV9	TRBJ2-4	ASSEGGGYRNIQY
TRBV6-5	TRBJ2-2	ASSHSAGGDTGELF
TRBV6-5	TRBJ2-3	ASSKSTSGDADTQY
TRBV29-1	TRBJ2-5	SVGGERGGEETQY
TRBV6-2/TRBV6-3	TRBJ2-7	ASMRTRSGFAYEQY
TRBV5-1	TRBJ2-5	ASSPRHLQETQY
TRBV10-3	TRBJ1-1	AISDGEGPTEAF
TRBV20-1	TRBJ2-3	SAREDSEIDTQY
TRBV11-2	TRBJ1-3	ASSLSRGISGNTIY
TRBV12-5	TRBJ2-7	ASAPPELRGGTYEQY
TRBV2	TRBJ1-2	ASSGAGTGLYGYT
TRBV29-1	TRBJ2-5	SVERRAQETQY
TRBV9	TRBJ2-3	ASSVGPFSSSRTDTQY
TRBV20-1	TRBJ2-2	SARDLAGGDTGELF
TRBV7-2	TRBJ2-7	ASSSRTGTSGGADYEQY
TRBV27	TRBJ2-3	ASSLSPGKTDTQY
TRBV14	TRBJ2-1	ASSVGQGLREQF
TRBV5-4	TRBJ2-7	ASSLETESYNPLQDVDPY
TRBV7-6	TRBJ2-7	ASSRLTGHEQY
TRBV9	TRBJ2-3	ASSPPLMGSTDTQY
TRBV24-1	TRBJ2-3	ATSDLRRPDTQY
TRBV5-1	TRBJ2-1	ASSPDRGRNNEQF
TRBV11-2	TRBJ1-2	ASNPTKNYGYT
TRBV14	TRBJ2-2	ASSQLGQFTGELF
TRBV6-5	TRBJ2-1	ASSYILSGINNEQF
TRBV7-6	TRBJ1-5	ASSFEASSSLGNQPQH
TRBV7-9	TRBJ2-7	ASSSPRGAGSYEQY
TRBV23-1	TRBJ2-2	ASSRGTGHTGELF
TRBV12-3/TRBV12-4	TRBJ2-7	ASSPGATYEQY
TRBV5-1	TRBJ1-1	ASSLEWKGTEAF
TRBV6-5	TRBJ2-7	ASSYYGQTLIYEQY
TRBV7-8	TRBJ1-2	ASSLAGGVEGYGYT
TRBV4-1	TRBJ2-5	ASSHGRGGQETQY
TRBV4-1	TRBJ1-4	ASSQAGGGEKLF
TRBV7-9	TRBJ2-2	ASRPADRANGELF
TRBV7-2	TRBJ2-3	ASSLVRDYPISTDTQY
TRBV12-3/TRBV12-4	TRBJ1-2	ASSFTRDPS
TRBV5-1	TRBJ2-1	ASSFSVQEQF
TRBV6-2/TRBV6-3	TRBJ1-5	ASRNPGSRHQPQH
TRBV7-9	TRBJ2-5	ASSSRLGSRETQY
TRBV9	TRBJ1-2	ASSAPYGGPSNYGYT
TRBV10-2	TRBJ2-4	ASSEPNIQY
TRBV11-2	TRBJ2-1	ASSFTGSRGNEQF
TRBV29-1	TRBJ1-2	SGLQGPSGYT
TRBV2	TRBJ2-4	ASSGLRTKNIQY